Listed below are T cell receptor beta chains from one sample, sequenced in a study of blood T cell repertoires in COVID-19. Clones were sequenced by immunoSEQ multiplex PCR, and TCRdb holds only the in-frame ones, with some missing. This table has about 61,000 clones, more than 70% appearing once. Input material: peripheral blood. The receptors shown here come from a woman in her fifties or sixties with active or convalescent COVID-19. CDR3s include the opening cysteine and the closing phenylalanine or tryptophan. A D gene is named only where the DNA matches it firmly. The size field is filled for only some rows; it gives once, few, many or a size class.

d_gene: TRBD1
abundance: once
j_gene: TRBJ1-2
v_gene: TRBV12-3/TRBV12-4
CDR3nt: TGTGCCAGCAGTTTTCAGGGGGACTATGGCTACACCTTC
CDR3aa: CASSFQGDYGYTF

d_gene: -
abundance: -
j_gene: TRBJ1-4
v_gene: TRBV14
CDR3nt: TGTGCCAGCAGCCAAGAGAGGGCAGGCCTCTCGAAACTGTTTTTT
CDR3aa: CASSQERAGLSKLFF

d_gene: -
abundance: -
j_gene: TRBJ2-6
v_gene: TRBV5-4
CDR3nt: TGTGCCAGCAGCCCGAAGACTTTTCGTGGGGCCAACGTCCTGACTTTC
CDR3aa: CASSPKTFRGANVLTF

d_gene: -
abundance: -
j_gene: TRBJ1-1
v_gene: TRBV10-3
CDR3nt: TGTGCCATCAGTGAGTCGGGGGGGATCACTGAAGCTTTCTTT
CDR3aa: CAISESGGITEAFF

d_gene: -
abundance: -
j_gene: TRBJ2-1
v_gene: TRBV2
CDR3nt: TGTGCCAGCAGGGAACGGGGAAGCTCCTACAATGAGCAGTTCTTC
CDR3aa: CASRERGSSYNEQFF

d_gene: -
abundance: -
j_gene: TRBJ2-3
v_gene: TRBV2
CDR3nt: TGTGCCAGCAAGCCGGATACGCAGTATTTT
CDR3aa: CASKPDTQYF

d_gene: TRBD2
abundance: -
j_gene: TRBJ2-1
v_gene: TRBV3-1/TRBV3-2
CDR3nt: TGTGCCAGCAGTCGACTAGCGGGAGGGCCCTCCTACAATGAGCAGTTCTTC
CDR3aa: CASSRLAGGPSYNEQFF

d_gene: -
abundance: -
j_gene: TRBJ2-5
v_gene: TRBV30
CDR3nt: TGTGCCTGGAGTGGGTGGGGCTGGGAGACCCAGTACTTC
CDR3aa: CAWSGWGWETQYF

d_gene: -
abundance: -
j_gene: TRBJ1-1
v_gene: TRBV5-4
CDR3nt: TGTGCCAGCAGCCTACAGGGAATGAACACTGAAGCTTTCTTT
CDR3aa: CASSLQGMNTEAFF

d_gene: -
abundance: -
j_gene: TRBJ2-3
v_gene: TRBV9
CDR3nt: TGTGCCAGCAGCCCCGAGACTAGGGATACGCAGTATTTT
CDR3aa: CASSPETRDTQYF

d_gene: TRBD2
abundance: -
j_gene: TRBJ2-2
v_gene: TRBV9
CDR3nt: TGTGCCAGCAGCGGTTTAGCGGGAGGTTTTCCCGGGGAGCTGTTTTTT
CDR3aa: CASSGLAGGFPGELFF

d_gene: TRBD1
abundance: -
j_gene: TRBJ2-2
v_gene: TRBV5-1
CDR3nt: TGCGCCAGCAGCCCATCCCGGACAGGTAACACCGGGGAGCTGTTTTTT
CDR3aa: CASSPSRTGNTGELFF

d_gene: TRBD1
abundance: -
j_gene: TRBJ1-5
v_gene: TRBV4-2
CDR3nt: TGTGCCAGCAGCCAAGAGGGACAGGGTGGCAATCAGCCCCAGCATTTT
CDR3aa: CASSQEGQGGNQPQHF

d_gene: -
abundance: -
j_gene: TRBJ1-1
v_gene: TRBV6-5
CDR3nt: TGTGCCAGCAGAATGGACAGTTTAGATACTGAAGCTTTCTTT
CDR3aa: CASRMDSLDTEAFF

d_gene: -
abundance: -
j_gene: TRBJ1-1
v_gene: TRBV5-1
CDR3nt: TGCGCCAGCAGCGAGAGTGTTTCGGACACTGAAGCTTTCTTT
CDR3aa: CASSESVSDTEAFF

d_gene: TRBD2
abundance: -
j_gene: TRBJ2-1
v_gene: TRBV7-9
CDR3nt: TGTGCCAGCAGCTCCCTAGCGGGAGGCCCCTACAATGAGCAGTTCTTC
CDR3aa: CASSSLAGGPYNEQFF

d_gene: TRBD1
abundance: -
j_gene: TRBJ1-2
v_gene: TRBV30
CDR3nt: TGTGCCTGGAGCAACCCACCGTGGGGGGACAGGAGTAACTATGGCTACACCTTC
CDR3aa: CAWSNPPWGDRSNYGYTF

d_gene: -
abundance: -
j_gene: TRBJ1-3
v_gene: TRBV28
CDR3nt: TGTGCCAGCAGTTCCCCTCCCCATACTGAGAGCTCTGGAAACACCATATATTTT
CDR3aa: CASSSPPHTESSGNTIYF

d_gene: -
abundance: -
j_gene: TRBJ1-1
v_gene: TRBV7-9
CDR3nt: TGTGCCAGCAGCTCCCCCGGAACGGGGAACACTGAAGCTTTCTTT
CDR3aa: CASSSPGTGNTEAFF

d_gene: -
abundance: -
j_gene: TRBJ2-1
v_gene: TRBV11-2
CDR3nt: TGTGCCAGCAGCTTAGCGGGAGACTCCTACAATGAGCAGTTCTTC
CDR3aa: CASSLAGDSYNEQFF

d_gene: -
abundance: -
j_gene: TRBJ2-2
v_gene: TRBV23-1
CDR3nt: TGCGCCAGCAGTCAATCGGTAGTTAAGGGTTACAGGGCAAACACCGGGGAGCTGTTTTTT
CDR3aa: CASSQSVVKGYRANTGELFF

d_gene: TRBD2
abundance: -
j_gene: TRBJ2-2
v_gene: TRBV2
CDR3nt: TGTGCCAGCAGTGCTAGCGGGAGTAGAACCGGGGAGCTGTTTTTT
CDR3aa: CASSASGSRTGELFF

d_gene: TRBD2
abundance: -
j_gene: TRBJ2-1
v_gene: TRBV7-2
CDR3nt: TGTGCCAGCAGCTTTAGCGGGACAACCCAGAATGAGCAGTTCTTC
CDR3aa: CASSFSGTTQNEQFF

d_gene: -
abundance: -
j_gene: TRBJ2-1
v_gene: TRBV9
CDR3nt: TGTGCCAGCAGCCCCGCTATTTACTACAATGAGCAGTTCTTC
CDR3aa: CASSPAIYYNEQFF

d_gene: TRBD1
abundance: -
j_gene: TRBJ2-1
v_gene: TRBV30
CDR3nt: TGTGCCTGGAGTACCGGGACAGGGAAGGACAATGAGCAGTTCTTC
CDR3aa: CAWSTGTGKDNEQFF

d_gene: TRBD1
abundance: -
j_gene: TRBJ2-3
v_gene: TRBV18
CDR3nt: TGTGCCAGCTCACCTGGGACAGACGATACGCAGTATTTT
CDR3aa: CASSPGTDDTQYF

d_gene: -
abundance: -
j_gene: TRBJ1-1
v_gene: TRBV19
CDR3nt: TGTGCCAGTAGTATTTGGGGGAGGACTGAAGCTTTCTTT
CDR3aa: CASSIWGRTEAFF